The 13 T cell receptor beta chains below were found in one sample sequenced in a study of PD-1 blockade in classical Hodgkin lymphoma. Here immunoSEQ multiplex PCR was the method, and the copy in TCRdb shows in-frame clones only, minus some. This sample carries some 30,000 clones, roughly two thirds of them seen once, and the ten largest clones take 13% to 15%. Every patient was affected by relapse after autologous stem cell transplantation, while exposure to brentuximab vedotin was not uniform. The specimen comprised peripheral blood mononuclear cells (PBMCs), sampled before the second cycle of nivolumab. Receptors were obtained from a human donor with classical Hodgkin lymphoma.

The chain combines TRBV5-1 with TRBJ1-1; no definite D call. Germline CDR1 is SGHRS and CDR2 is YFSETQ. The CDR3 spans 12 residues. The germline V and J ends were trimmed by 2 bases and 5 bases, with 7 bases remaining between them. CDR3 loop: CASSFIGTEAFF. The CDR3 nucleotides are TGCGCCAGCAGCTTCATAGGGACTGAAGCTTTCTTT. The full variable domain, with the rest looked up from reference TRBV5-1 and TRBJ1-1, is KAGVTQTPRYLIKTRGQQVTLSCSPISGHRSVSWYQQTPGQGLQFLFEYFSETQRNKGNFPGRFSGRQFSNSRSEMNVSTLELGDSALYLCASSFIGTEAFFGQGTRLTVV.

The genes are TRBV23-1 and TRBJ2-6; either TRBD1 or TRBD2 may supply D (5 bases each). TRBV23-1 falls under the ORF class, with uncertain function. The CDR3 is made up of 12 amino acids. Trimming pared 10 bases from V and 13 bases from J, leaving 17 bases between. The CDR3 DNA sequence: TGCGCCACCTCGGGACCGCCTCGGGTCCTGACTTTC. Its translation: CATSGPPRVLTF.

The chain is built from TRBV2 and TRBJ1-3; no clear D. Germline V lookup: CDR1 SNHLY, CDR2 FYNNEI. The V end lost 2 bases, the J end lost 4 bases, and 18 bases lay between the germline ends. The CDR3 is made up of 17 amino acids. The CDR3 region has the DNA TGTGCCAGCAGTGAATGGGGATCAGAGTACACCGGAAACACCATATATTTT. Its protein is CASSEWGSEYTGNTIYF. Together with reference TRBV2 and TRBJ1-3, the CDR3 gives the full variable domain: EPEVTQTPSHQVTQMGQEVILRCVPISNHLYFYWYRQILGQKVEFLVSFYNNEISEKSEIFDDQFSVERPDGSNFTLKIRSTKLEDSAMYFCASSEWGSEYTGNTIYFGEGSWLTVV.

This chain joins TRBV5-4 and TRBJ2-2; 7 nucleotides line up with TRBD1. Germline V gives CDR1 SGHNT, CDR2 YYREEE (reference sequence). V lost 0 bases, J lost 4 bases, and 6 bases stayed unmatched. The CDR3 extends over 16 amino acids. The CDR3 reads CASSLAAGGRTGELFF. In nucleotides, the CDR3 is TGTGCCAGCAGCTTGGCGGCAGGGGGTCGCACCGGGGAGCTGTTTTTT.

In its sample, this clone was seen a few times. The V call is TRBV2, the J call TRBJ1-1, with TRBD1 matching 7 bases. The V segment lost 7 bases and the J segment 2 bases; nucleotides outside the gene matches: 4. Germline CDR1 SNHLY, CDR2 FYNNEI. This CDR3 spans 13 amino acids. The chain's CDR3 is CASKGDSNTEAFF. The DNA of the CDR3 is TGTGCCAGCAAGGGGGACAGTAACACTGAAGCTTTCTTT. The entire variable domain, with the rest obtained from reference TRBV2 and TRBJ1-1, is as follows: EPEVTQTPSHQVTQMGQEVILRCVPISNHLYFYWYRQILGQKVEFLVSFYNNEISEKSEIFDDQFSVERPDGSNFTLKIRSTKLEDSAMYFCASKGDSNTEAFFGQGTRLTVV.

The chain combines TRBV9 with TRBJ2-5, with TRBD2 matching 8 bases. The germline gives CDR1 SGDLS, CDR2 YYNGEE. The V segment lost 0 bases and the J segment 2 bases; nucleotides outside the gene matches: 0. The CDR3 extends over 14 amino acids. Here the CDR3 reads CASSVAGGQETQYF. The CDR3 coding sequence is TGTGCCAGCAGCGTAGCGGGGGGGCAAGAGACCCAGTACTTC.

The chain's CDR3 is CASSLGWQGNEKLFF. The CDR3 DNA is TGTGCCAGCAGCTTGGGTTGGCAGGGGAATGAAAAACTGTTTTTT. The genes are TRBV5-5 and TRBJ1-4, with D possibly being TRBD1 (6 bases). Germline CDR1 and CDR2: SGHKS and YYEKEE (reference sequence). Trimming stripped 0 bases from V and 5 bases from J, with 11 bases between. CDR3 length equals 15 residues.

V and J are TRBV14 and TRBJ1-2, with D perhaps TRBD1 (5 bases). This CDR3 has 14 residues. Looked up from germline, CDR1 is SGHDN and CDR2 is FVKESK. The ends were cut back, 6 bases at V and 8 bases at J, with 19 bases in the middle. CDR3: CASRLTGREEGYTF. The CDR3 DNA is TGTGCCAGCAGACTAACGGGCAGGGAGGAGGGCTACACCTTC.

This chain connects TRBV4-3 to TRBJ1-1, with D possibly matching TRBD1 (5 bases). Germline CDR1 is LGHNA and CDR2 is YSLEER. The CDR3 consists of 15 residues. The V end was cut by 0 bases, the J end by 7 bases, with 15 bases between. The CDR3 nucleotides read TGCGCCAGCAGCCAAGATGGGGCCGGGCGGGATGAAGCTTTCTTT. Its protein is CASSQDGAGRDEAFF.

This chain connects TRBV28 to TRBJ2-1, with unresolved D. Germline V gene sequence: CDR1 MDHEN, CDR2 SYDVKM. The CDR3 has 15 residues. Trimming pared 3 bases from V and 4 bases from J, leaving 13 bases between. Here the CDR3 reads CASSFLQTDYNEQFF. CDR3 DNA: TGTGCCAGCAGTTTCCTCCAGACGGATTACAATGAGCAGTTCTTC.

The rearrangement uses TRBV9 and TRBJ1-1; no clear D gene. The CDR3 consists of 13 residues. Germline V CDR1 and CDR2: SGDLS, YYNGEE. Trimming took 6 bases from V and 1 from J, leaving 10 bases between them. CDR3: CASNNDGNTEAFF. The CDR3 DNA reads TGTGCCAGCAACAACGACGGGAACACTGAAGCTTTCTTT.

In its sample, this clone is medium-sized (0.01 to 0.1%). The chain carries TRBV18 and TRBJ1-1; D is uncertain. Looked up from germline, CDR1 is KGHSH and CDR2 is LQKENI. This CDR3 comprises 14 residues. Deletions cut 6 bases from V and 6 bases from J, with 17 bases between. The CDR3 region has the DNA TGTGCCAGCTCCTACGACCCCCGGAGCGCTGAAGCTTTCTTT. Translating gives CASSYDPRSAEAFF.

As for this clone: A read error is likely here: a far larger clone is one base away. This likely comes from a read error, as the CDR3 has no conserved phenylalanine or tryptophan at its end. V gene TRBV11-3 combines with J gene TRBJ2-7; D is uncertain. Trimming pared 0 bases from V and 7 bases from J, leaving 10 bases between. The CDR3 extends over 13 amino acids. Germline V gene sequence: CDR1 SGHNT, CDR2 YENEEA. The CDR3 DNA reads TGTGCCAGCAGCTTAGATCCGGTGGCGGAGCAGTACCTC. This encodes CASSLDPVAEQYL.